The next 20 T cell receptor beta chains were all read from a single sample in a study of blood T cell repertoires in COVID-19 (dated by TCRdb to between 2020 and 2021). Libraries were constructed by the immunoSEQ multiplex PCR assay. TCRdb's version of the immuneACCESS table is confined to in-frame rearrangements and falls short of the full clone set. An unresolved V gene accounts for under half of the shortfall where checked; the remainder is of unknown origin. In this sample the table shows roughly 380,000 clones, around nine tenths of which occur a single time. In total, the top ten clones hold 0.95% to 1.1% of the sample. The source material was PBMCs or T cells enriched from blood (not recorded which). All receptors come from a woman in her 30s who had been exposed to COVID-19.

The chain carries TRBV14 and TRBJ2-5; 15 nucleotides agree with TRBD2. Germline CDR1 is SGHDN and CDR2 is FVKESK. J gave up 1 base and V 4 bases, and 7 bases lay outside the gene matches. The CDR3 contains 18 residues. The CDR3 nucleotides are TGTGCCAGCAGCCTTAGGACTAGCGGGAGGGTCGCCCAAGAGACCCAGTACTTC. Its translation: CASSLRTSGRVAQETQYF.

The chain links TRBV4-2 to TRBJ2-3, with 8 bases matching TRBD1. The trim removed 1 base at V and 2 bases at J, leaving 2 bases unmatched. The CDR3 has 15 amino acids. Germline V gene data show CDR1 as LGHNA and CDR2 as YNFKEQ. The CDR3 here is CASSQGQGNTDTQYF. CDR3 in DNA: TGTGCCAGCAGCCAAGGACAGGGGAACACAGATACGCAGTATTTT.

V is TRBV9 and J is TRBJ2-7; 10 nucleotides match TRBD2. CDR1 SGDLS and CDR2 YYNGEE come from the germline V gene. J was trimmed by 5 bases and V by 0 bases; bases with no gene match: 2. The CDR3 contains 14 residues. The CDR3 bases are TGTGCCAGCAGCGTAGGAAGCGGGAGGGACGAGCAGTACTTC. Translated, it gives CASSVGSGRDEQYF.

This clone showed up just a few times. The chain employs TRBV28 and TRBJ1-2; 12 positions match TRBD1. The CDR3 totals 15 residues. The V and J ends lost 8 bases and 6 bases, in that order; junction bases with no gene match: 10. Germline V CDR1 and CDR2: MDHEN, SYDVKM. Here the CDR3 DNA reads TGTGCCAGCGGACCGGGGACAGGGGGCGCAAATGGCTACACCTTC. The encoded protein is CASGPGTGGANGYTF.

The chain joins TRBV27 to TRBJ2-7, with D possibly TRBD2 on 5 matching bases. V lost 0 bases to trimming and J lost 7 bases, with 13 bases between them. The V gene's germline CDR1 is MNHEY and CDR2 SMNVEV (reference sequence). The CDR3 covers 14 residues. CDR3 sequence: CASSLSILSGEQYF. The CDR3 DNA reads TGTGCCAGCAGTTTATCGATACTCTCGGGAGAGCAGTACTTC.

In its sample, this clone was seen once. The rearrangement uses TRBV19 and TRBJ1-5; 7 bases map to TRBD1. Unmatched junction bases numbered 7, after V lost 3 bases and J lost 2 bases. The CDR3 sequence is 16 residues long. Germline CDR1 and CDR2: LNHDA and SQIVND (reference sequence). The CDR3 region has the DNA TGTGCCAGTAGTATCCCGACAGGGATGGGCAATCAGCCCCAGCATTTT. Its protein is CASSIPTGMGNQPQHF.

In its sample, this clone was seen once. V gene TRBV3-1 (or the pseudogene TRBV3-2) combines with J gene TRBJ2-3; D gene ambiguous. Trimming shortened V by 1 base and J by 7 bases, and 9 bases separated the two germline ends. This CDR3 contains 13 residues. Germline V gene data show CDR1 as LGHDT and CDR2 as YNNKEL (reference sequence). CDR3 region: CASSQGLSNTQYF. The DNA for the CDR3 is TGTGCCAGCAGCCAAGGACTTAGCAATACGCAGTATTTT.

The chain is built from TRBV19 and TRBJ2-4; 7 bases match TRBD1. Unmatched junction bases numbered 12, after V lost 4 bases and J lost 0 bases. Germline V lookup: CDR1 LNHDA, CDR2 SQIVND (reference sequence). CDR3 size: 18 residues. CDR3 sequence: CASSSPQGGVRAKNIQYF. DNA of the CDR3: TGTGCCAGTAGTAGCCCCCAAGGGGGCGTTCGAGCCAAAAACATTCAGTACTTC.

The genes are TRBV28 and TRBJ1-1, with 7 nucleotides matching TRBD1. Trimming cost V 3 bases and J 4 bases; bases outside gene matches: 5. CDR3 size: 14 residues. CDR1 and CDR2 from the germline V gene are MDHEN and SYDVKM. CDR3 region: CASSFWQGGTEAFF. The CDR3 DNA sequence: TGTGCCAGCAGTTTTTGGCAGGGGGGCACTGAAGCTTTCTTT.

The V call is TRBV30, the J call TRBJ1-3; no firm D call. Germline CDR1 and CDR2: GTSNPN and SVGIG (reference sequence). Trimming took 1 base from V and 0 from J, leaving 10 bases between them. The CDR3 loop spans 15 amino acids. The CDR3 nucleotides are TGTGCCTGGAGTGACAGAGTTCTCTCTGGAAACACCATATATTTT. This sequence encodes CAWSDRVLSGNTIYF.

This chain links TRBV11-2 with TRBJ1-4; no reliable D call. The germline CDR1 and CDR2 sequences are SGHAT and FQNNGV. Trimming shortened V by 8 bases and J by 6 bases, and 7 bases separated the two germline ends. This CDR3 contains 11 residues. For the CDR3, the DNA is TGTGCCAGCCGGTTGGATGAAAAACTGTTTTTT. Encoded protein: CASRLDEKLFF.

On this clone itself: This specimen includes other DNA sequences encoding the same CDR3. The chain joins TRBV5-1 to TRBJ2-7; tentatively, D is TRBD2 (5 bases). From germline, CDR1 is SGHRS and CDR2 YFSETQ. V was pared by 0 bases and J by 7 bases, with 5 bases between. This CDR3 region has 11 residues. The CDR3: CASSLAGEQYF. CDR3 DNA: TGCGCCAGCAGCTTGGCGGGAGAGCAGTACTTC.

This clone was counted once. The rearrangement uses TRBV19 and TRBJ1-1, with 9 bases fitting TRBD1. The junction had 9 bases not matched to a gene; V was cut back by 3 bases and J by 7 bases. Germline CDR1 and CDR2: LNHDA and SQIVND (reference sequence). The CDR3 length is 15 residues. CDR3 nucleotide sequence: TGTGCCAGTAGTATTCAGGGACAGGGAGGACATGAAGCTTTCTTT. Its protein is CASSIQGQGGHEAFF.

The rearrangement links TRBV10-3 to TRBJ1-1, with TRBD1 matching 9 bases. From germline, CDR1 is ENHRY and CDR2 SYGVKD. CDR3 length: 14 residues. V shed 6 bases, J shed 5 bases, and the junction held 7 bases outside the gene matches. The CDR3 loop reads CAISPQGAETEAFF. The CDR3 DNA reads TGTGCCATCAGCCCACAGGGGGCTGAAACTGAAGCTTTCTTT.

The chain is built from TRBV27 and TRBJ1-5, with D tentatively TRBD1 (5 bases). Germline V gives CDR1 MNHEY, CDR2 SMNVEV (reference sequence). This CDR3 spans 17 amino acids. V was clipped by 4 bases and J by 6 bases, with 22 bases between them. CDR3 DNA: TGTGCCAGCAGTTCCGCCGAGGGGCAGGGAGGGAGTCAGCCCCAGCATTTT. Translation gives CASSSAEGQGGSQPQHF.

This clone was counted between two and nine times. V is TRBV30 and J is TRBJ1-3, with D possibly being TRBD1 (6 bases). CDR3 length: 15 amino acids. Germline values: CDR1 GTSNPN, CDR2 SVGIG (reference sequence). The V gene lost 0 bases and the J gene lost 0 bases, with 9 bases spanning the gap. DNA of the CDR3: TGTGCCTGGAGTGTACGAGGGGGCTCTGGAAACACCATATATTTT. It encodes CAWSVRGGSGNTIYF.

The CDR3 DNA reads as TGCGCCAGCAGCCCAGCTAGCGGGAGTACCGACGAGCAGTACTTC. This encodes CASSPASGSTDEQYF. The rearrangement links TRBV5-1 to TRBJ2-7; 10 bases are shared with TRBD2. J gave up 5 bases and V 4 bases, and 9 bases lay outside the gene matches. The CDR3 is made up of 15 amino acids. From germline, CDR1 is SGHRS and CDR2 YFSETQ.

Only one count was recorded for this clone. The chain combines TRBV7-9 with TRBJ2-3, with 7 bases aligning to TRBD2. The CDR3 sequence is 13 residues long. Germline lookup yields CDR1 SEHNR and CDR2 FQNEAQ (reference sequence). Losses at the gene ends were 4 bases for V and 6 bases for J; bases not matched to a gene: 4. The CDR3 DNA follows: TGTGCCAGCAGCTCGGCGGGAGCCGATACGCAGTATTTT. Its protein is CASSSAGADTQYF.

This clone was seen just once. This chain links TRBV3-1 (or the pseudogene TRBV3-2) with TRBJ1-5, with D tentatively TRBD1 (5 bases). The germline CDR1 and CDR2 sequences are LGHDT and YNNKEL (reference sequence). This CDR3 contains 15 residues. Between the trimmed V and J ends, which lost 3 bases and 6 bases, there was a span of 15 bases. The DNA of the CDR3 is TGTGCCAGCAGCCAGGAGCCAAGGCAGGGTCAGCCCCAGCATTTT. This sequence encodes CASSQEPRQGQPQHF.

The chain has TRBV5-1 and TRBJ1-1, with D tentatively TRBD1 (5 bases). Trimming pared 1 base from V and 0 bases from J, leaving 10 bases between. Germline loops: CDR1 SGHRS, CDR2 YFSETQ. CDR3 length equals 15 residues. The CDR3 spells CASSLREGMNTEAFF. In DNA, the CDR3 is TGCGCCAGCAGCTTGCGGGAGGGGATGAACACTGAAGCTTTCTTT.